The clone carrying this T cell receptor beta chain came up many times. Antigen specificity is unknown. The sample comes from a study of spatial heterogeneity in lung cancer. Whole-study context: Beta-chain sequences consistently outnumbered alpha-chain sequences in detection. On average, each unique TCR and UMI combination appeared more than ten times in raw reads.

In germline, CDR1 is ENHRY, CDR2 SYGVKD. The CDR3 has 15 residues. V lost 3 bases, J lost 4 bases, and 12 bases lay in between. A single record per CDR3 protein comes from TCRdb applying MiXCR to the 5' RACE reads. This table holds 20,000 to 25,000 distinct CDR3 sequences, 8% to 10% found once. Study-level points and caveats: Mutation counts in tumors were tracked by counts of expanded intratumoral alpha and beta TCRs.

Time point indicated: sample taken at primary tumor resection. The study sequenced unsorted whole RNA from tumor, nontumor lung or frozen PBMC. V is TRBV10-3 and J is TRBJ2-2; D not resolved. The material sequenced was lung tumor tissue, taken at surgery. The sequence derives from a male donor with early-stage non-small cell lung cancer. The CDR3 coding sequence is TGTGCCATCAGTGACCCAGGACGGATCACCGGGGAGCTGTTTTTT. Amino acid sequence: CAISDPGRITGELFF.